This T cell receptor beta chain originates from a study of cytomegalovirus exposure and HLA in healthy donors. A word on this clone: As yet, its antigen is unknown.

Study results and limitations: CMV serostatus was the only immune exposure information that was available. Common viral pathogens seemed to be connected with several of the most significant clusters, according to a later analysis.

The primer mix had 60 Vbeta and 13 Jbeta primers. The repertoire was sequenced with immunoSEQ multiplex PCR; TCRdb's copy has only in-frame clones and lacks some. The repertoire consists of about 160,000 clones, with roughly four fifths occurring once and the leading ten covering roughly 1.4%. The germline gives CDR1 SGHNT, CDR2 YYREEE (reference sequence). The ends lost 2 bases at V and 2 bases at J; junction bases unmatched: 7. This CDR3 is 15 amino acids long. The clonotype comes from a man aged 40-50 years in good health and CMV-seronegative. Sequences were obtained from PBMCs. V and J are TRBV5-4 and TRBJ2-7, with 7 bases identical to TRBD1. This chain's CDR3 is CASSLPGQMTYEQYF. In nucleotides, the CDR3 is TGTGCCAGCAGCTTACCGGGACAGATGACCTACGAGCAGTACTTC. The variable domain in full, completed from reference TRBV5-4 and TRBJ2-7, reads ETGVTQSPTHLIKTRGQQVTLRCSSQSGHNTVSWYQQALGQGPQFIFQYYREEENGRGNFPPRFSGLQFPNYSSELNVNALELDDSALYLCASSLPGQMTYEQYFGPGTRLTVT.